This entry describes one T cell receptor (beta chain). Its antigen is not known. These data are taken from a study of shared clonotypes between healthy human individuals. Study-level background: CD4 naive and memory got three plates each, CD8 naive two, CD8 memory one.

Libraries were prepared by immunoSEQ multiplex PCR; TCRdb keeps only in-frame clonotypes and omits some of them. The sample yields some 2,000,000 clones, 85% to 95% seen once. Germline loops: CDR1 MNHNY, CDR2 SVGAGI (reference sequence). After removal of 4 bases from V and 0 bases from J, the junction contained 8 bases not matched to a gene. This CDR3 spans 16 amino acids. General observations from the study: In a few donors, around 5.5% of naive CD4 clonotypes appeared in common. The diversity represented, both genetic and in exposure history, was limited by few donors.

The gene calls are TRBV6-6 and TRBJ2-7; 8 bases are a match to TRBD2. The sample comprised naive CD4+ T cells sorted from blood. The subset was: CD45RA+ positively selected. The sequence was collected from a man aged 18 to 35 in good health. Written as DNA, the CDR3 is TGTGCCAGCAGTTCCCGAGGAGCGGGAGACTCCTACGAGCAGTACTTC. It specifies CASSSRGAGDSYEQYF.